This T cell receptor (beta chain) was identified during a study of CD8 T cells in ankylosing spondylitis. Study-level findings and limits: Prior work had noted some motif variants in reactive arthritis blood and synovial fluid. Enrichment of disease-linked clones was reportedly significant in matched ankylosing spondylitis synovial fluid. There was a TCR beta motif, made of eight highly homologous variants, that appeared characteristic of ankylosing spondylitis blood.

TCRdb recomputed calls from the 5' RACE reads with MiXCR, one row per CDR3 protein. Of 700,000 to 850,000 distinct CDR3 sequences listed, roughly 10% are singletons. This clonotype was picked up a small number of times. Its antigen is undetermined. The V gene's germline CDR1 is DFQATT and CDR2 SNEGSKA (reference sequence). The V end was cut by 0 bases, the J end by 9 bases, with 15 bases between. The CDR3 contains 14 residues. Sequencing was done on a sample of blood, either unsorted or a sorted T cell fraction (not recorded which). The V and J genes are TRBV20-1 and TRBJ1-5; D is undetermined. The source of this sequence is a male donor with ankylosing spondylitis. The CDR3 region is CSARDFGGSRPQHF. The CDR3 DNA follows: TGCAGTGCTAGAGATTTCGGCGGCTCGCGGCCCCAGCATTTT.